This entry lists 26 T cell receptor beta chains sequenced from one sample in a study of blood T cell repertoires in COVID-19 (dated by TCRdb to 2018 to 2020). Library preparation was by the immunoSEQ multiplex PCR assay. TCRdb mirrors the immuneACCESS table, restricted to in-frame sequences. Some clones are absent from its copies; in checked studies, under half trace to an unresolved V gene, and the reason for the others is unknown. The sample table holds roughly 190,000 clones, of which approximately 91% were seen once. The top ten clonotypes cover roughly 0.77% of the sample. Sequenced input: PBMCs or T cells enriched from blood (not recorded which). The receptors derive from a woman aged 18 to 35 who had recovered from COVID-19.

The CDR3 spells CASSYSQGYQPQHF. In nucleotides, the CDR3 is TGTGCCAGCAGTTACTCTCAGGGATATCAGCCCCAGCATTTT. This sequence joins TRBV6-5 and TRBJ1-5; D is possibly TRBD1 (5 bases). Germline lookup yields CDR1 MNHEY and CDR2 SVGAGI. Trimming removed 0 bases from V and 5 bases from J, with 8 bases in between. The CDR3 is 14 amino acids.

J is TRBJ1-1 and V is TRBV30; D possibly corresponds to TRBD1 (6 bases). The V end lost 2 bases, the J end lost 4 bases, and 17 bases lay between the germline ends. Germline CDR1 reads GTSNPN; CDR2 reads SVGIG (reference sequence). This CDR3 is 15 amino acids long. The CDR3 DNA is TGTGCCTGGAGTAAATGGGAGGGGGGGTTCACTGAAGCTTTCTTT. It codes for CAWSKWEGGFTEAFF.

The CDR3 coding sequence is TGTGCCAGCCGGACAGGGGTTGAAGCTTTCTTT. Encoded protein: CASRTGVEAFF. The chain recombines TRBV6-5 with TRBJ1-1; the match to TRBD1 covers 9 bases. The CDR3 is 11 residues long. The junction had 2 bases not matched to a gene; V was cut back by 8 bases and J by 7 bases. CDR1 is MNHEY, CDR2 SVGAGI, per germline.

The gene calls are TRBV14 and TRBJ2-7; 8 bases match TRBD2. CDR1 is SGHDN, CDR2 FVKESK, per germline. J gave up 5 bases and V 0 bases, and 9 bases lay outside the gene matches. The CDR3 extends over 16 amino acids. In nucleotides, the CDR3 is TGTGCCAGCAGCCAAGATCCGGGACTAGGTACGAACGAGCAGTACTTC. The encoded protein is CASSQDPGLGTNEQYF.

The chain is built from TRBV7-5 and TRBJ1-1; whether TRBD1, the table's D call, matches the DNA was not checked. TRBV7-5 is annotated as a pseudogene. This CDR3 is 17 amino acids long. CDR3 bases: TGTGCCAGAAGCCGAGGGACACCCTCTGTTGCCAACACTGAAGCTTTCTTT. Amino acids: CARSRGTPSVANTEAFF.

The chain recombines TRBV7-8 with TRBJ1-1; 11 bases are shared with TRBD1. Germline V gene sequence: CDR1 SGHVS, CDR2 FQNEAQ. The V segment lost 5 bases and the J segment 0 bases; nucleotides outside the gene matches: 8. The CDR3 has 17 amino acids. This chain's CDR3 is CASSPRDRGIMNTEAFF. CDR3 DNA sequence: TGTGCCAGCAGCCCCCGGGACAGGGGGATTATGAACACTGAAGCTTTCTTT.

The V gene is TRBV28, the J gene TRBJ1-5; TRBD1 aligns across 7 bases. The germline V gene has CDR1 MDHEN and CDR2 SYDVKM. The CDR3 sequence is 15 residues long. With 2 bases clipped from V and 5 bases from J, the junction kept 6 bases outside the gene matches. The CDR3 loop is CASSLIGGYYQPQHF. The CDR3 region has the DNA TGTGCCAGCAGTTTAATAGGGGGCTATTATCAGCCCCAGCATTTT.

This clone was recorded once. In DNA, the CDR3 is TGTGCCAGCAGTAGGGGGCCCAGCTCCTACAATGAGCAGTTCTTC. It is translated as CASSRGPSSYNEQFF. This chain links TRBV28 with TRBJ2-1; TRBD1 aligns across 7 bases. The germline V gene has CDR1 MDHEN and CDR2 SYDVKM. J lost 0 bases, V lost 5 bases, and 4 bases had no gene match. The CDR3 length is 15 residues.

The rearrangement joins TRBV3-1 (or the pseudogene TRBV3-2) to TRBJ2-1, with D possibly being TRBD2 (6 bases). The V gene's germline CDR1 is LGHDT and CDR2 YNNKEL (reference sequence). Trimming shortened V by 4 bases and J by 7 bases, and 11 bases separated the two germline ends. This CDR3 region has 13 residues. The CDR3 coding sequence is TGTGCCAGCAGCCGAATGGCGGGGAATGAGCAGTTCTTC. Amino acids: CASSRMAGNEQFF.

CDR3 protein: CASSYQGSDSSYEQYF. The CDR3 DNA is TGTGCCAGCAGTTACCAGGGGTCCGACAGCTCCTACGAGCAGTACTTC. The chain has TRBV6-5 and TRBJ2-7, with D maybe TRBD1 (6 bases). Trimming cost V 2 bases and J 0 bases, with 14 bases left between them. The CDR3 runs 16 residues. Germline lookup yields CDR1 MNHEY and CDR2 SVGAGI.

J is TRBJ2-7 and V is TRBV10-2; tentatively, D is TRBD1 (6 bases). There are 14 residues in the CDR3. With 4 bases removed from V and 4 bases from J, the gap between germline ends came to 14 bases. CDR1 is WSHSY and CDR2 is SAAADI in the germline V gene. This chain's CDR3 is CASSGTGMTYEQYF. The CDR3 region has the DNA TGCGCCAGCAGTGGTACAGGGATGACTTACGAGCAGTACTTC.

V and J are TRBV5-4 and TRBJ2-7; D perhaps matches TRBD2 (5 bases). The germline gives CDR1 SGHNT, CDR2 YYREEE (reference sequence). Trimming pared 2 bases from V and 6 bases from J, leaving 18 bases between. The CDR3 sequence is 15 residues long. The CDR3 loop reads CASSFRGQAAFEQYF. The CDR3 nucleotides are TGTGCCAGCAGCTTTAGAGGGCAGGCGGCGTTCGAGCAGTACTTC.

The V and J genes are TRBV3-1 (or the pseudogene TRBV3-2) and TRBJ1-1; D is unresolved. Trimming cost V 1 base and J 7 bases, with 7 bases left between them. This CDR3 has 12 amino acids. Per the germline V gene, CDR1 is LGHDT and CDR2 is YNNKEL (reference sequence). This chain's CDR3 is CASSQGSIEAFF. The CDR3 nucleotides are TGTGCCAGCAGCCAAGGCAGTATTGAAGCTTTCTTT.

V and J are TRBV25-1 and TRBJ2-7; D is uncertain. The germline gives CDR1 MGHDK, CDR2 SYGVNS. V was shortened by 8 bases and J by 0 bases, with 11 bases between the two germline ends. The CDR3 has 13 amino acids. The CDR3 sequence: CASGVWSSYEQYF. CDR3 nucleotides: TGTGCCAGCGGAGTATGGAGCTCCTACGAGCAGTACTTC.

The chain uses TRBV5-1 and TRBJ1-1, with TRBD1 matching 7 bases. Germline values: CDR1 SGHRS, CDR2 YFSETQ. The junction had 6 bases not matched to a gene; V was cut back by 4 bases and J by 0 bases. The CDR3 extends over 15 amino acids. The CDR3 loop is CASSMDRPLNTEAFF. CDR3 bases: TGCGCCAGCAGCATGGACAGGCCGTTGAACACTGAAGCTTTCTTT.

The chain recombines TRBV9 with TRBJ1-6; D possibly corresponds to TRBD1 (6 bases). CDR1 is SGDLS and CDR2 is YYNGEE in the germline V gene. V was trimmed by 4 bases and J by 2 bases, leaving 16 bases between them. CDR3 length: 17 residues. CDR3 bases: TGTGCCAGCAGCCTCGAGGGGGGGCCCACCTATAATTCACCCCTCCACTTT. Protein: CASSLEGGPTYNSPLHF.

The V and J genes are TRBV28 and TRBJ2-7; TRBD1 aligns across 7 bases. This CDR3 contains 15 residues. The V gene's germline CDR1 is MDHEN and CDR2 SYDVKM. J was trimmed by 0 bases and V by 3 bases; bases with no gene match: 5. CDR3 sequence reads: CASSFSQGVSYEQYF. The DNA of the CDR3 is TGTGCCAGCAGTTTTTCCCAGGGGGTCTCCTACGAGCAGTACTTC.

V is TRBV7-9 and J is TRBJ2-1; D is unclear. CDR1 is SEHNR, CDR2 FQNEAQ, per germline (reference sequence). This CDR3 is 12 amino acids long. V lost 3 bases and J 5 bases, leaving 5 bases between the germline ends. The CDR3 loop reads CASSFNNNEQFF. The CDR3 nucleotides read TGTGCCAGCAGCTTTAACAACAATGAGCAGTTCTTC.

CDR3 sequence: CSVGTGSYGYTF. CDR3 coding DNA: TGCAGCGTGGGGACAGGGAGCTATGGCTACACCTTC. V is TRBV29-1 and J is TRBJ1-2; 9 bases are shared with TRBD1. The CDR3 is 12 amino acids. Trimming cost V 6 bases and J 4 bases; bases outside gene matches: 3. The V gene's germline CDR1 is SQVTM and CDR2 ANQGSEA.

A remark on this clone: Other DNA sequences in this specimen translate into the identical CDR3. The chain couples TRBV5-4 to TRBJ2-7; possibly TRBD1 for D (6 bases). The V end was cut by 4 bases, the J end by 4 bases, with 9 bases between. CDR3 length: 12 amino acids. In germline, CDR1 is SGHNT, CDR2 YYREEE (reference sequence). The CDR3 region is CASSRDTYEQYF. CDR3 sequence (DNA): TGTGCCAGCAGCAGGGACACTTACGAGCAGTACTTC.

The sample holds one count of this clone. The chain uses TRBV10-2 and TRBJ2-6; D is unclear. Germline V gives CDR1 WSHSY, CDR2 SAAADI. This CDR3 region has 16 residues. Trimming pared 3 bases from V and 1 base from J, leaving 10 bases between. CDR3 nucleotides: TGCGCCAGCAGTGATCTGCCCCTATCTGGGGCCAACGTCCTGACTTTC. Its protein is CASSDLPLSGANVLTF.

The chain carries TRBV2 and TRBJ1-5; D is uncertain. With 7 bases removed from V and 2 bases from J, the gap between germline ends came to 12 bases. The CDR3 length is 14 residues. Germline CDR1 is SNHLY and CDR2 is FYNNEI. The CDR3 loop is CASTPLTGNQPQHF. Written as DNA, the CDR3 is TGTGCCAGCACCCCTCTCACTGGCAATCAGCCCCAGCATTTT.

The chain links TRBV4-3 to TRBJ2-2, with 7 bases matching TRBD2. In germline, CDR1 is LGHNA, CDR2 YSLEER. V lost 0 bases, J lost 3 bases, and 4 bases stayed unmatched. This CDR3 has 16 residues. CDR3: CASSQETGLDTGELFF. The CDR3 DNA is TGCGCCAGCAGCCAAGAGACCGGACTAGACACCGGGGAGCTGTTTTTT.

The V and J genes are TRBV6-5 and TRBJ2-7; TRBD2 matches 13 bases. Per germline, CDR1 MNHEY and CDR2 SVGAGI. The CDR3 extends over 15 amino acids. The V and J ends lost 5 bases and 2 bases, in that order; junction bases with no gene match: 3. CDR3 bases: TGTGCCAGCAGTACCGGGACTAGCGGGACCTACGAGCAGTACTTC. This codes for CASSTGTSGTYEQYF.

The rearrangement uses TRBV16 and TRBJ2-3; D perhaps matches TRBD1 (6 bases). V lost 1 base and J 5 bases, leaving 10 bases between the germline ends. From germline, CDR1 is KGHSY and CDR2 FQNENV. This CDR3 has 14 amino acids. The CDR3: CASSQFGRGDTQYF. In nucleotides, the CDR3 is TGTGCCAGCAGCCAATTTGGCAGGGGAGATACGCAGTATTTT. Complete variable domain (other parts from reference TRBV16 and TRBJ2-3): GEEVAQTPKHLVRGEGQKAKLYCAPIKGHSYVFWYQQVLKNEFKFLISFQNENVFDETGMPKERFSAKCLPNSPCSLEIQATKLEDSAVYFCASSQFGRGDTQYFGPGTRLTVL.

The J gene is TRBJ1-5, the V gene TRBV27; a weak D match, TRBD1 (5 bases). Germline V gene lookup returns CDR1 MNHEY and CDR2 SMNVEV (reference sequence). Trimming removed 4 bases from V and 4 bases from J, with 11 bases in between. CDR3 length: 14 residues. The CDR3 DNA reads TGTGCCAGCAGTTCCCGACAGTATAATCAGCCCCAGCATTTT. As protein: CASSSRQYNQPQHF.